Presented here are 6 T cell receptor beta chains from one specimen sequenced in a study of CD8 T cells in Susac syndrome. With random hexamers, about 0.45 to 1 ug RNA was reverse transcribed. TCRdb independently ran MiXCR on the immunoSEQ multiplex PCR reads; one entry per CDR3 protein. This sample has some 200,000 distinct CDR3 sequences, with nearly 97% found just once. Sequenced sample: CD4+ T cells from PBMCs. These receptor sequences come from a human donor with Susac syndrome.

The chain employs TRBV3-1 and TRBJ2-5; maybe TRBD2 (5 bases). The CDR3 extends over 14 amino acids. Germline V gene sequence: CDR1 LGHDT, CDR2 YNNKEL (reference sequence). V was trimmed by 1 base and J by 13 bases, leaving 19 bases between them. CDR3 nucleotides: TGTGCCAGCAGCCAAGGTGGCCCGTCTCTAGCTCGGTACTTC. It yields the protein CASSQGGPSLARYF.

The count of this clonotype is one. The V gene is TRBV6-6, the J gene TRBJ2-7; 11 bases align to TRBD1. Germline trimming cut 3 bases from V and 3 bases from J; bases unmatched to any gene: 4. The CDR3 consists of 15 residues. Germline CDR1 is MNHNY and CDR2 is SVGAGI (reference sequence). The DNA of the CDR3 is TGTGCCAGCAGTTATCCCGGGACAGGGGGCTACGAGCAGTACTTC. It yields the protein CASSYPGTGGYEQYF.

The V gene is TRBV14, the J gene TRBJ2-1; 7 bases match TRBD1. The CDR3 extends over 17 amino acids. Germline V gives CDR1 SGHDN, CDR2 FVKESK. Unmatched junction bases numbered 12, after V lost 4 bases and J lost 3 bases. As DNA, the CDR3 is TGTGCCAGCAGCCCGTTACAGGGGCTGTGGGGCTACAATGAGCAGTTCTTC. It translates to CASSPLQGLWGYNEQFF.

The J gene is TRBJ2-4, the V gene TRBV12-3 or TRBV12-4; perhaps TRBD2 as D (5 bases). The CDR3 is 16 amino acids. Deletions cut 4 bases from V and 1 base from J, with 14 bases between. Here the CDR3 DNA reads TGTGCCAGCAGTTCTCGGTCGGGGTCCGCCAAAAACATTCAGTACTTC. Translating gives CASSSRSGSAKNIQYF.

CDR3: CASSYRVNNSPLHF. As DNA, the CDR3 is TGTGCCAGCAGCTATCGGGTCAATAATTCACCCCTCCACTTT. V gene TRBV5-4 combines with J gene TRBJ1-6, with D uncertain. This CDR3 comprises 14 residues. CDR1 and CDR2 (germline): SGHNT, YYREEE (reference sequence). Trimming took 3 bases from V and 5 from J, leaving 9 bases between them. Drawing the rest from reference TRBV5-4 and TRBJ1-6, the complete variable domain is ETGVTQSPTHLIKTRGQQVTLRCSSQSGHNTVSWYQQALGQGPQFIFQYYREEENGRGNFPPRFSGLQFPNYSSELNVNALELDDSALYLCASSYRVNNSPLHFGNGTRLTVT.

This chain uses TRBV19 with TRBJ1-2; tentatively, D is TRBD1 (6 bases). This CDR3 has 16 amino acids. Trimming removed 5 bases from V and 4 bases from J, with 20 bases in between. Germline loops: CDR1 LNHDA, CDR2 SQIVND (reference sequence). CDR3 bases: TGTGCCAGTAGTGTTCTAACAGGGCCAGGAGGCTATGGCTACACCTTC. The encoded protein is CASSVLTGPGGYGYTF.